This TCR beta chain was recovered during a study of cytomegalovirus exposure and HLA in healthy donors (TCRdb year 2017). General notes on the study: An earlier analysis of some 500 of the donors reported more than 250 Gb of sequence data and 117 million unique TCR beta sequences from about 200 million T cells. An early release that covered about 600 HLA-typed donors contained around 330 gigabases of sequencing data and 75 million to 100 million unique TCR sequences. The genetic ancestry cluster associated with self-reported Caucasian donors included over 65% of the 350 to 500 genotyped donors. The aim of the study was to test whether cataloging public T cell receptors could identify signatures of past pathogen exposure. The study profiled the T cell repertoires of under 700 subjects by immunosequencing and related them to cytomegalovirus serostatus. A separate validation cohort of roughly 130 different subjects was used in addition to the approximately 700-subject first cohort. To predict cytomegalovirus infection status, the study brought together high-throughput TCR immunosequencing, statistical association of individual TCRs with disease status, and machine learning. To study patterns of TCR occurrence, a later analysis re-analyzed previously published TCR beta repertoires from 700 or so donors and added high-resolution HLA genotyping. Rather than using new phenotypic data, the later analysis identified candidate immune exposures from TCR beta sequences and from how often those sequences occurred across donors. An earlier analysis of 587 of the donors used high-throughput TCR beta sequencing to judge whether each TCR beta V gene segment behaved as functional or pseudogenic. Donor age, sex, ethnicity and CMV serostatus were compiled alongside the repertoire data. A later genetic analysis used genome-wide SNP genotypes for about 55% of the 666 donors, treating that subset as a discovery cohort. All discovery cohort repertoires had been generated using a single sequencing platform. HLA typing included class I and class II loci at four-digit resolution. The number of donors typed differed by locus, with 629-630 for A, B, C, DRB1 and DQB1, more than 500 for DQA1, under 610 for DPA1, and around 460 for DPB1. Because of strong linkage in the cohort, five DR-DQ haplotypes were treated as single units for association and clustering. Among roughly 400 genotyped donors of the cohort, an average of roughly 240,000 unique TCR beta nucleotide sequences were sequenced per donor, roughly 20% of them non-productive. General conclusions and limits of the study: Roughly uniform sequencing depth across donors was assumed in presence/absence analyses, although this assumption may not hold. An association between a missense DCLRE1C variant and V-gene and J-gene trimming of TCR beta chains was found in a later genetic analysis and replicated in an independent cohort. Some IMGT-functional V segments, including TRBV6-2 and TRBV6-3, could not be told apart with the 87-base-pair reads, so those segments were excluded. Most CMV-associated TCR beta chains appeared to be HLA-restricted in a later analysis, and the HLA associations seemed to be driven largely by CMV exposure. Most TCR sequences were observed very rarely across donors, whereas some public TCRs were present in many individuals. In an earlier analysis of 587 of the donors, most TCR beta V segments appeared in productive rearrangements about 87% or about 30% of the time, broadly matching IMGT annotations. According to a later genetic analysis, donors in an Asian-associated ancestry cluster had fewer N-insertions in productive TCRs than the roughly 660-donor mean. Strong co-occurrence of HLA alleles, especially DR and DQ, made assigning TCR associations to individual alleles difficult. A further reported finding was that TCR beta sequences accurately predicted the HLA-A and HLA-B alleles for most subjects in the first cohort. Because counts were too low, about 18 rarely observed V segments, including chromosome 9 orphons, were excluded from the earlier analysis of 587 of the donors. In a later analysis, the rate of TCR association differed among HLA loci, with DRB1 alleles having the most associated TCRs and HLA-C alleles having the fewest. According to the authors, the approach could potentially be generalized to other disease states and immunological phenotypes. Linkage disequilibrium might explain the correlated functional status among segregating V segments, but an unknown experimental factor could not be ruled out. A few of the identified cytomegalovirus-associated TCR beta chains were confirmed in vitro to be specific for cytomegalovirus antigens. In this cohort, only TCR beta chains were sequenced, and detectable features were limited by the absence of alpha or paired-chain data. Because HLA typing was missing for some donors at each locus, association tests included only the typed subset. A cluster of highly shared sequence variants was judged likely to represent a technical artifact of the sequencing pipeline. A later analysis found that HLA-associated TCR beta chains were more clonally expanded and had lower generation probabilities than equally common non-associated chains. The only immune exposure information available for the cohort was CMV serostatus. In a later analysis, 15,000 to 20,000 TCR beta sequences were associated with specific HLA alleles at a false discovery rate of 0.05. The classifier was reported to diagnose cytomegalovirus status with high specificity and sensitivity in both the original cohort and the validation cohort. A later analysis reported that several top co-occurrence clusters appeared linked to parvovirus B19, influenza, CMV and Epstein-Barr virus. A total of about 150 TCR beta chains were listed by the study as associated with cytomegalovirus.

V is pared back by 1 base and J by 10 bases, with 12 bases lying between the germline termini. Its CDR3 holds 13 amino acids, cysteine through phenylalanine. Only the CDR3 region is kept as DNA, spanning 39 bases read in frame from base 1. CDR1 SGHRS and CDR2 YFSETQ were looked up in the germline V gene. In total, roughly 670 healthy bone marrow donors made up the cohort. At the time of sampling, all cohort members were nominally healthy, though unrecorded immune exposures were likely present. The donor tested CMV seronegative, placing the donor among the approximately 400 seronegative members of the cohort. A peripheral blood sample was provided by each donor, and peripheral blood mononuclear cells were used for TCR beta sequencing. The Qiagen DNeasy Blood Extraction Kit was used to extract genomic DNA from the blood cell samples. For this clone: Its binding antigen is unknown.

The protocol used for the library was the immunoSEQ multiplex PCR assay. The multiplex PCR relied on a mix of 60 forward primers for TCR Vbeta segments and 13 reverse primers for TCR Jbeta segments. A multiplex PCR assay on genomic DNA amplified the CDR3 region of rearranged TCR beta genes. The amplified TCR beta libraries were sequenced on the Illumina HiSeq System as 87-base-pair reads. Turning to the authors' computational methods: In a later analysis, approximately 74 million unique TCR beta chains were counted across the roughly 670 repertoires, and approximately 11 million of these chains were shared by at least two donors. A nearest-neighbor algorithm error-corrected the raw reads and collapsed the reads into unique sequences, merging closely related sequences to remove PCR and sequencing errors. Alignment of CDR3 sequences to IMGT reference sequences was used to assign V, D and J gene segments. Each retained sequence needed at least a six-nucleotide match to both a V gene segment and a J gene segment. A rearrangement was called productive if the CDR3 had no stop codons and remained in frame with V and J, and every other rearrangement was called non-productive. Following IMGT convention, CDR3 was defined as the stretch from the second conserved V-encoded cysteine up to the conserved J-encoded phenylalanine. The earlier analysis of about 610 of the donors excluded sequences that lacked an unambiguous match to a single V gene segment. An earlier analysis of 587 of the donors called V segments functional above 56.7% productive rearrangements and segregating when the between-donor standard deviation exceeded 5%. To diagnose cytomegalovirus status from the catalog of TCR beta chain sequences, a statistical classification framework was built. V and J gene assignment, in a later analysis, came from comparing TCR nucleotide sequences with IMGT/GENE-DB human TR gene sequences. Using the TCRdist pipeline, a later analysis assigned CDR3 sequences along with most-parsimonious VDJ recombination scenarios. In a later analysis, every TCR beta chain was defined by the combination of its CDR3 amino acid sequence and its V-gene family, and reads without a unique V-gene family were dropped. As a way to deal with suspected cross-contamination and a sequencing artifact, a later analysis dropped under 600 nucleotide sequences that were highly shared and had low generation probability. In a later analysis, a clonal expansion index for each public chain was calculated from normalized within-repertoire ranks of inferred template counts. A later analysis computed generation probabilities with a VDJ recombination model fitted to out-of-frame rearrangements, and checked the results against IGoR. A later analysis scored TCR-TCR, TCR-HLA and TCR-CMV co-occurrence with hypergeometric tests, applying a repertoire-size bias correction to TCR pairs. To estimate false discovery rates, a later analysis permuted the HLA or CMV assignments 20 times. In a later analysis, co-occurring TCRs were grouped with DBSCAN, and TCRdist sequence similarity was added when clustering was performed within HLA-allele-positive subsets. Co-occurrence clustering excluded repertoires with fewer than 30,000 or more than 120,000 public chains, plus five with anomalous nucleotide sharing. Drawn from immuneACCESS, this table holds only the in-frame rearrangements with V and J called that TCRdb kept. Clones are partly lost; checked studies trace under half to an unresolved V gene and leave the rest unexplained. The V and J calls and clone size were taken over from that table, and D and trimming were inferred from the DNA. The sample's table lists a count of about 160,000 clones. In total, the top ten clones hold over 1% of the sample.

The clonotype was recovered from a woman aged 55-70 years in good health and CMV-seronegative. The sequencing input was PBMCs. This sequence uses TRBV5-1 and TRBJ2-1; the D segment could be TRBD2, given 6 matching bases. The DNA reads TGCGCCAGCAGCTTGACGCGGGCGGGGGAGCAGTTCTTC. Its translation is CASSLTRAGEQFF.